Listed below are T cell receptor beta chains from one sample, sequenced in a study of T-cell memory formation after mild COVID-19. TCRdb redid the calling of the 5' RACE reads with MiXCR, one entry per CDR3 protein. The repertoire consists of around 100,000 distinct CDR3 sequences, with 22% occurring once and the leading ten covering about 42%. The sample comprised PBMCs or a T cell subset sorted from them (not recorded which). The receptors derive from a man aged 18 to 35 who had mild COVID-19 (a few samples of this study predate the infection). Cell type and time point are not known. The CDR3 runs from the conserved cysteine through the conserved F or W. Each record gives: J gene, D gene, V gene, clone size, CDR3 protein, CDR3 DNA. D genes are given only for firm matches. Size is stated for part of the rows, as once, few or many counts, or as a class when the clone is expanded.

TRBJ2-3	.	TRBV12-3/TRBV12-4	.	CASSLALRGADTQYF	TGTGCCAGCAGTTTAGCGCTAAGGGGGGCGGATACGCAGTATTTT
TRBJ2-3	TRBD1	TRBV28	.	CASSLPRDRGHTQYF	TGTGCCAGCAGTCTCCCCCGGGACAGGGGTCATACGCAGTATTTT
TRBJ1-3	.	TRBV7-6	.	CASSSLTDSGNTIYF	TGTGCCAGCAGCTCCCTGACAGATTCAGGAAACACCATATATTTT
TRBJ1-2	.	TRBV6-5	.	CASSYSTLAGYGYTF	TGTGCCAGCAGTTACTCGACGCTAGCGGGCTATGGCTACACCTTC
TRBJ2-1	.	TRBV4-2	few	CASSPSQERYNDQFF	TGTGCCAGCAGCCCTAGTCAGGAGCGGTACAATGATCAGTTCTTC
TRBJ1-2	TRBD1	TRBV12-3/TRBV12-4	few	CASSPVAGGAFGYGYTF	TGTGCCAGCAGTCCGGTGGCAGGGGGGGCCTTTGGGTATGGCTACACCTTC
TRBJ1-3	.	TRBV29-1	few	CSVGGTGNTIYF	TGCAGCGTTGGGGGGACTGGAAACACCATATATTTT
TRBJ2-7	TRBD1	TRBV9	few	CASSAHDRDSYEQYF	TGTGCCAGCAGCGCTCATGACAGGGACTCCTACGAGCAGTACTTC
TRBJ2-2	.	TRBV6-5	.	CASTRGIAGELFF	TGTGCCAGCACACGTGGGATTGCCGGGGAGCTGTTTTTT
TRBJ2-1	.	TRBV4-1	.	CASSQVAERLNEQFF	TGCGCCAGCAGCCAAGTGGCGGAGCGACTCAATGAGCAGTTCTTC
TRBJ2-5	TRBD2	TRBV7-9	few	CASSSGLADGETQYF	TGTGCCAGCAGCTCCGGACTAGCGGATGGGGAGACCCAGTACTTC
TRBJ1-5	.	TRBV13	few	CASSLDGNQPQHF	TGTGCCAGCAGCTTAGACGGAAATCAGCCCCAGCATTTT
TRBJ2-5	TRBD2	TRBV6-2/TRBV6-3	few	CASSRSVTSGEETQYF	TGTGCCAGCAGTCGCTCGGTGACTAGCGGGGAAGAGACCCAGTACTTC
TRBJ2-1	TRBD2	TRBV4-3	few	CASSQVAGGRNEEQFF	TGCGCCAGCAGCCAAGTAGCGGGGGGGCGGAATGAAGAGCAGTTCTTC
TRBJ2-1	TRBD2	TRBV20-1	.	CSARVGTSGVNEQFF	TGCAGTGCTAGAGTAGGGACTAGCGGGGTTAATGAGCAGTTCTTC
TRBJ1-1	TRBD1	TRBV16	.	CASSHSDRMGTEAFF	TGTGCCAGCAGCCACTCGGACAGGATGGGCACTGAAGCTTTCTTT
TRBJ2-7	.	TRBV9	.	CASSVAGHYEQYF	TGTGCCAGCAGCGTAGCAGGACACTACGAGCAGTACTTC
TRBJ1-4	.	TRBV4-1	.	CASSQEGGEGEKLFF	TGCGCCAGCAGCCAAGAGGGAGGGGAAGGTGAAAAACTGTTTTTT
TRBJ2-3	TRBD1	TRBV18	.	CASSPGQFSTDTQYF	TGTGCCAGCTCACCGGGACAGTTTAGCACAGATACGCAGTATTTT
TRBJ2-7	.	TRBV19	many	CASSPASNYEQYF	TGTGCCAGTAGTCCTGCCAGCAACTACGAGCAGTACTTC
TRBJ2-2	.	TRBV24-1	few	CATSDLPDRLNTGELFF	TGTGCCACCAGTGATTTGCCTGACAGACTGAACACCGGGGAGCTGTTTTTT
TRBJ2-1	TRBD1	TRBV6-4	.	CASSPGQGADEQFF	TGTGCCAGCAGCCCGGGACAGGGGGCGGATGAGCAGTTCTTC
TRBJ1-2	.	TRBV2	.	CASSVSPRYGYTF	TGTGCCAGCAGTGTCTCACCCCGCTATGGCTACACCTTC
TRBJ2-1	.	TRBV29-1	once	CSVEDDRTENEQFF	TGCAGCGTTGAAGATGATCGGACAGAGAATGAGCAGTTCTTC
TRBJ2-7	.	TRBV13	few	CASSPWGVSSYEQYF	TGTGCCAGCAGCCCTTGGGGGGTAAGCTCCTACGAGCAGTACTTC
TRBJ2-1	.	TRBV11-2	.	CASSLLRNEQFF	TGTGCCAGCAGCCTCCTTAGGAATGAGCAGTTCTTC
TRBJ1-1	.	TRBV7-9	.	CASSSVGGITEAFF	TGTGCCAGCAGCTCGGTGGGGGGGATCACTGAAGCTTTCTTT
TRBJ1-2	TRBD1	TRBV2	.	CASSGSGTGDIYGYTF	TGTGCCAGCAGTGGTTCGGGGACAGGGGATATCTATGGCTACACCTTC
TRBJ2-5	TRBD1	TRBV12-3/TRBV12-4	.	CASSPLDRVGQETQYF	TGTGCCAGCAGTCCCCTCGACAGGGTAGGCCAAGAGACCCAGTACTTC
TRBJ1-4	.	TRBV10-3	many	CAISEGGNEKLFF	TGTGCCATCAGTGAAGGGGGAAATGAAAAACTGTTTTTT
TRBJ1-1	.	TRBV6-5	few	CASSYSPTGQPPNTEAFF	TGTGCCAGCAGTTACTCGCCCACCGGCCAGCCTCCGAACACTGAAGCTTTCTTT
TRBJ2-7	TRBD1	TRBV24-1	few	CATSDPTHGTGKIYEQYF	TGTGCCACCAGTGATCCCACCCACGGGACAGGGAAGATCTACGAGCAGTACTTC
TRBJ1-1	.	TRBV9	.	CASSHGGGTEAFF	TGTGCCAGCAGTCACGGAGGGGGTACTGAAGCTTTCTTT
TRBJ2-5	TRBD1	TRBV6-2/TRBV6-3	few	CASSYGTGLETQYF	TGTGCCAGCAGTTACGGGACAGGGCTGGAGACCCAGTACTTC
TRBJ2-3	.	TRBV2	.	CASSAQSSTDTQYF	TGTGCCAGCAGTGCCCAGTCTAGCACAGATACGCAGTATTTT
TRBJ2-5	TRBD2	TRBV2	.	CASSDLAGAVETQYF	TGTGCCAGCAGTGACCTAGCGGGGGCTGTAGAGACCCAGTACTTC
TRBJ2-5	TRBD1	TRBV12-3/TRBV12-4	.	CASSPWTGFKETQYF	TGTGCCAGCAGCCCCTGGACAGGGTTTAAAGAGACCCAGTACTTC
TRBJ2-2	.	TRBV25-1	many	CASSDREGTGELFF	TGTGCCAGCAGTGACAGGGAAGGTACCGGGGAGCTGTTTTTT
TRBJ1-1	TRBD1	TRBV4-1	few	CASSPGQGHTEAFF	TGCGCCAGCAGCCCGGGACAGGGCCACACTGAAGCTTTCTTT
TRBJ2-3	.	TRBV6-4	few	CASSDSGGPGDTQYF	TGTGCCAGCAGTGACTCGGGGGGGCCTGGAGATACGCAGTATTTT
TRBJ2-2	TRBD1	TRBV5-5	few	CASSSTGVPNTGELFF	TGTGCCAGCAGTTCTACAGGGGTCCCGAACACCGGGGAGCTGTTTTTT
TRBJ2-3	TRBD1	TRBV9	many	CASSEDRDTDTQYF	TGTGCCAGCAGCGAGGACAGGGACACAGATACGCAGTATTTT
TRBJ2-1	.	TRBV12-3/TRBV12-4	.	CASSPGGDEQFF	TGTGCCAGCAGCCCCGGGGGCGATGAGCAGTTCTTC
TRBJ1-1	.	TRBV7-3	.	CASSSDTYTEAFF	TGTGCCAGCAGCTCGGACACATACACTGAAGCTTTCTTT
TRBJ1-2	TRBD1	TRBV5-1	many	CASSYGTGRRMDSYGYTF	TGCGCCAGCAGCTACGGGACAGGGCGACGTATGGACAGCTATGGCTACACCTTC
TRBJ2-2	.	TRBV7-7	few	CAIQGFTGELFF	TGTGCCATTCAGGGGTTCACCGGGGAGCTGTTTTTT
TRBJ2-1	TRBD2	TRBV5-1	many	CASSLGLSGGTNEQFF	TGCGCCAGCAGCTTGGGCCTTAGCGGGGGGACCAATGAGCAGTTCTTC
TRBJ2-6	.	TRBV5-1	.	CASRGDLGTGANVLTF	TGCGCCAGCCGCGGTGATTTGGGCACTGGGGCCAACGTCCTGACTTTC
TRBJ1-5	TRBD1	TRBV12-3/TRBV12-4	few	CASAPGTGGEVNQPQHF	TGTGCCAGCGCCCCCGGGACAGGGGGCGAGGTCAATCAGCCCCAGCATTTT
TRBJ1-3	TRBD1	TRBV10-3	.	CAISGTGGSSGNTIYF	TGTGCCATCAGCGGGACAGGCGGCAGCTCTGGAAACACCATATATTTT
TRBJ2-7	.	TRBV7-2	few	CASSLDDGGLPYEQYF	TGTGCCAGCAGCTTAGACGACGGGGGCCTTCCCTACGAGCAGTACTTC
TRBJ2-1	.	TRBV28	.	CASSPGLSSYNEQFF	TGTGCCAGCAGTCCGGGTCTCAGCTCCTACAATGAGCAGTTCTTC
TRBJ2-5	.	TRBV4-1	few	CASSQEASPYQETQYF	TGCGCCAGCAGCCAAGAGGCTAGCCCGTACCAAGAGACCCAGTACTTC
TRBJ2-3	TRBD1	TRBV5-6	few	CASSTDRDTDTQYF	TGTGCCAGCAGCACAGACAGGGACACAGATACGCAGTATTTT